This is a list of T cell receptor beta chains from one sample in a study of T cell responses to AZD1222 COVID-19 vaccine. Profiling relied on immunoSEQ multiplex PCR, and the TCRdb table lists in-frame clones only, not all of them. This table has 75,000 to 80,000 clones, roughly 80% appearing once. The sample consisted of peripheral blood, taken 28 days after the second dose of the MenACWY control vaccine. The receptors come from an adult who received the MenACWY meningococcal vaccine as a control. CDR3s include the opening cysteine and the closing phenylalanine or tryptophan. D genes are given only for firm matches. Size is omitted from some rows. Given values are once, few, many or a class for expanded clones.

J gene | V gene | clone size | D gene | CDR3 DNA | CDR3 protein
TRBJ1-3 | TRBV7-8 | NA | NA | TGTGCCAGCAGCTTAGCGTTGAGGGGTAGTGGAAACACCATATATTTT | CASSLALRGSGNTIYF
TRBJ1-1 | TRBV20-1 | NA | NA | TGCAGTGTAAGAGAGGAAACTGAAGCTTTCTTT | CSVREETEAFF
TRBJ2-1 | TRBV7-8 | NA | TRBD2 | TGTGCCAGCAGCCGAGGGACTAGCGGGGGGGAGAACTACAATGAGCAGTTCTTC | CASSRGTSGGENYNEQFF
TRBJ2-1 | TRBV3-1/TRBV3-2 | NA | NA | TGTGCCAGCAGCCAAGATGTCGGCGGTCTGTCCGCTGAGCAGTTCTTC | CASSQDVGGLSAEQFF
TRBJ2-1 | TRBV5-1 | NA | NA | TGCGCCAGCAGCTTGGCCGTAGGGGATGGAGAGCAGTTCTTC | CASSLAVGDGEQFF
TRBJ1-2 | TRBV6-1 | NA | NA | TGTGCCAGCAGTGATATCGGGTCGGGGTATGGCTACACCTTC | CASSDIGSGYGYTF
TRBJ2-1 | TRBV7-8 | NA | TRBD1 | TGTGCCAGCAGCTTAAAGATAGGGACAGGGCAGTTCTTC | CASSLKIGTGQFF
TRBJ2-2 | TRBV6-6 | NA | NA | TGTGCCAGCAGTCCCCGGATGGGAGCCCCGAACACCGGGGAGCTGTTTTTT | CASSPRMGAPNTGELFF
TRBJ2-2 | TRBV7-2 | NA | NA | TGTGCCAGCAGCTTGGGGGGGAACACCGGGGAGCTGTTTTTT | CASSLGGNTGELFF
TRBJ1-5 | TRBV28 | NA | TRBD1 | TGTGCCAGCAGCGACAGGGGGCTAAGGATGAGCAATCAGCCCCAGCATTTT | CASSDRGLRMSNQPQHF
TRBJ1-5 | TRBV28 | NA | NA | TGTGCCAGCAGTTCCCCTCAATCCGGCAATCAGCCCCAGCATTTT | CASSSPQSGNQPQHF
TRBJ1-1 | TRBV30 | once | NA | TGTGCCTGGAGTCAACGGGTCACTGAAGCTTTCTTT | CAWSQRVTEAFF
TRBJ2-1 | TRBV28 | NA | TRBD2 | TGTGCCAGCAGTTCGCGTAGCGGGATTAGGTACAATGAGCAGTTCTTC | CASSSRSGIRYNEQFF
TRBJ1-5 | TRBV28 | NA | NA | TGTGCCACTGCATCACCCGGACAGTTCCAGCCCCAGCATTTT | CATASPGQFQPQHF
TRBJ2-7 | TRBV7-2 | NA | NA | TGTGCCAGCAGCTTAGGGCCCATTTCCTACGAGCAGTACTTC | CASSLGPISYEQYF
TRBJ1-3 | TRBV7-2 | NA | NA | TGTGCCAGCAGCCCTGGGGGGGGTTCATATGGAAACACCATATATTTT | CASSPGGGSYGNTIYF
TRBJ2-3 | TRBV6-5 | NA | TRBD2 | TGTGCCAGCAGTTCTAGCGGAGAACCAGATACGCAGTATTTT | CASSSSGEPDTQYF
TRBJ1-1 | TRBV28 | medium-sized | NA | TGTGCCAGCACAGGGGTCACTGAAGCTTTCTTT | CASTGVTEAFF
TRBJ1-2 | TRBV15 | NA | NA | TGTGCCACCAGACCCTTAAATTTGAACTATGGCTACACCTTC | CATRPLNLNYGYTF
TRBJ1-1 | TRBV19 | NA | NA | TGTGCCAGTTCGCTAACAGAGAACACTGAAGCTTTCTTT | CASSLTENTEAFF
TRBJ1-2 | TRBV7-2 | NA | NA | TGTGCCAGCAGTCAAACCGGGCCACGCTATGGCTACACCTTC | CASSQTGPRYGYTF
TRBJ2-7 | TRBV7-9 | NA | NA | TGTGCCAGCAGCCCCTACCCCCCTTACGAGCAGTACTTC | CASSPYPPYEQYF
TRBJ1-2 | TRBV6-1 | few | NA | TGTGCCAGCAGTGAAGTGGCAGGGTCCCACTATGGCTACACCTTC | CASSEVAGSHYGYTF
TRBJ2-1 | TRBV28 | NA | TRBD1 | TGTGCCAGCAGTTCCGCTCCGGGACAGGGGGACAATGAGCAGTTCTTC | CASSSAPGQGDNEQFF
TRBJ2-1 | TRBV7-9 | medium-sized | NA | TGTGCCAGCAGCTTTGGGCCGCTCCGCCCGTTCTTC | CASSFGPLRPFF
TRBJ2-1 | TRBV5-4 | few | NA | TGTGCCAGCAGCTTGCAACTGGAGGGTTGGAGTGAGCAGTTCTTC | CASSLQLEGWSEQFF
TRBJ2-7 | TRBV18 | NA | TRBD1 | TGTGCCAGCTCACCGCTAGGGACAGGGGGAAGGAACGAGCAGTACTTC | CASSPLGTGGRNEQYF
TRBJ2-7 | TRBV5-3 | NA | NA | TGTGCCAGAAGCTTGGCCGGGGGACCCTACGAGCAGTACTTC | CARSLAGGPYEQYF
TRBJ2-5 | TRBV6-5 | NA | NA | TGTGCCAGCAGTTACTCGTTCGAGGACCAAGAGACCCAGTACTTC | CASSYSFEDQETQYF
TRBJ1-2 | TRBV7-9 | NA | NA | TGTGCCAGCAGCTTAACAGATACCGGGGGCTACACCTTC | CASSLTDTGGYTF
TRBJ2-5 | TRBV27 | once | TRBD2 | TGTGCCAGCAATATACTAGCGGGAACTTTCGAGACCCAGTACTTC | CASNILAGTFETQYF
TRBJ2-7 | TRBV2 | few | TRBD2 | TGTGCCAGCAGTGTTCCCAGCGGGAGAACTTACGAGCAGTACTTC | CASSVPSGRTYEQYF
TRBJ2-1 | TRBV9 | NA | NA | TGTGCCAGCAGCCTATGGGGGGGGACAAGCAATGAGCAGTTCTTC | CASSLWGGTSNEQFF
TRBJ1-2 | TRBV30 | NA | TRBD1 | TGTGCCTGGAGTGATAACAGGGGCACTGGCTACACCTTC | CAWSDNRGTGYTF
TRBJ1-5 | TRBV6-6 | NA | TRBD1 | TGTGCCAGCAGTCATAGGGACAGGGGGCGTGTAAGGAATCAGCCCCAGCATTTT | CASSHRDRGRVRNQPQHF
TRBJ1-1 | TRBV3-1/TRBV3-2 | NA | TRBD1 | TGTGCCAGCAGCCCCACCACAGGGGGCACTGAAGCTTTCTTT | CASSPTTGGTEAFF
TRBJ1-4 | TRBV28 | NA | NA | TGTGCCAGCAGGCCCCGAGGGGGGAGGTATGCAACTAATGAAAAACTGTTTTTT | CASRPRGGRYATNEKLFF
TRBJ2-5 | TRBV6-5 | NA | NA | TGTGCCAGCAGTCGTCTGGGGGGGGCGGAGACCCAGTACTTC | CASSRLGGAETQYF
TRBJ1-5 | TRBV12-3/TRBV12-4 | NA | NA | TGTGCCAGCAGTTCCCTTGATCAGCCCCAGCATTTT | CASSSLDQPQHF